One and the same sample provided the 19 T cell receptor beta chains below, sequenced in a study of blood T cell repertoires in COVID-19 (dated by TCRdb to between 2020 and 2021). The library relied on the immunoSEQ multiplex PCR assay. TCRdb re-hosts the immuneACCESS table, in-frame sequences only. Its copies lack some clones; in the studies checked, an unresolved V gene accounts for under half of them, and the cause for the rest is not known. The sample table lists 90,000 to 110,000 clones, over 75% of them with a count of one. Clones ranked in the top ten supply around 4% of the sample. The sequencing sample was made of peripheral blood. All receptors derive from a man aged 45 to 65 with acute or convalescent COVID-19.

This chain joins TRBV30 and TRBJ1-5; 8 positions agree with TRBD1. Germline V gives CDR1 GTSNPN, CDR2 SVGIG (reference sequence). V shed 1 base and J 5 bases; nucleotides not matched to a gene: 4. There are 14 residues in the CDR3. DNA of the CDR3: TGTGCCTGGAGTGGGACAGGGTCTCATCAGCCCCAGCATTTT. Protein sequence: CAWSGTGSHQPQHF.

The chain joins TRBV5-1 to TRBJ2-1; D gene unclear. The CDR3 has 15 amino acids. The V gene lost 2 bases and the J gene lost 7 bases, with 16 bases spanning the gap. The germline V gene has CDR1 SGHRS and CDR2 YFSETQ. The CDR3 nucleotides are TGCGCCAGCAGCTTTCGTCTAGGCGGTGGGAATGAGCAGTTCTTC. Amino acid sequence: CASSFRLGGGNEQFF. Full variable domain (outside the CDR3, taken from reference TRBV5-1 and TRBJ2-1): KAGVTQTPRYLIKTRGQQVTLSCSPISGHRSVSWYQQTPGQGLQFLFEYFSETQRNKGNFPGRFSGRQFSNSRSEMNVSTLELGDSALYLCASSFRLGGGNEQFFGPGTRLTVL.

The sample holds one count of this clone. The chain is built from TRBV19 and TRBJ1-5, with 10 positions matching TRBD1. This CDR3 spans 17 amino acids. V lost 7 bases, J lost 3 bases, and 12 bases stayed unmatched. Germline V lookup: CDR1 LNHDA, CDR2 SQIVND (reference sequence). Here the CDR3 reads CASTPRRDRGLNQPQHF. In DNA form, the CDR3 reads TGTGCCAGTACTCCCAGGCGGGACAGGGGTCTCAATCAGCCCCAGCATTTT.

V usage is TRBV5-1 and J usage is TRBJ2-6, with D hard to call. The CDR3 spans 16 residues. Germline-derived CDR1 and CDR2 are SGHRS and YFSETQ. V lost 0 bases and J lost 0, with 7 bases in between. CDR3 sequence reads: CASSLVAGSGANVLTF. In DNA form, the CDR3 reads TGCGCCAGCAGCTTGGTGGCAGGCTCTGGGGCCAACGTCCTGACTTTC.

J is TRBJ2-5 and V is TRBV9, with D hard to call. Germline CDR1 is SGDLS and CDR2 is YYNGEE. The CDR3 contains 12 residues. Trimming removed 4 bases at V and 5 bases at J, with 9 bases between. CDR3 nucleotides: TGTGCCAGCAGCCCCGAGGATGAGACCCAGTACTTC. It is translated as CASSPEDETQYF. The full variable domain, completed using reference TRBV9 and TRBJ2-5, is DSGVTQTPKHLITATGQRVTLRCSPRSGDLSVYWYQQSLDQGLQFLIQYYNGEERAKGNILERFSAQQFPDLHSELNLSSLELGDSALYFCASSPEDETQYFGPGTRLLVL.

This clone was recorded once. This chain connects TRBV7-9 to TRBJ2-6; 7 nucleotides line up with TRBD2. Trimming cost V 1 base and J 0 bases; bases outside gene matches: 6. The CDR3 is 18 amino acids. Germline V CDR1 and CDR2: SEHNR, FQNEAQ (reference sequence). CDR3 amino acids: CASSLGSGRISGANVLTF. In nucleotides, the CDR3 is TGTGCCAGCAGCTTAGGTAGCGGGCGGATCTCTGGGGCCAACGTCCTGACTTTC.

CDR3 coding DNA: TGTGCCAGCAGCTCCCTCCGGGACAGCAATAATTCACCCCTCCACTTT. Translation gives CASSSLRDSNNSPLHF. This chain connects TRBV5-6 to TRBJ1-6; 7 nucleotides agree with TRBD1. V lost 3 bases, J lost 5 bases, and 8 bases stayed unmatched. This CDR3 region has 16 residues. Germline lookup yields CDR1 SGHDT and CDR2 YYEEEE. Full variable domain (outside the CDR3, taken from reference TRBV5-6 and TRBJ1-6): DAGVTQSPTHLIKTRGQQVTLRCSPKSGHDTVSWYQQALGQGPQFIFQYYEEEERQRGNFPDRFSGHQFPNYSSELNVNALLLGDSALYLCASSSLRDSNNSPLHFGNGTRLTVT.

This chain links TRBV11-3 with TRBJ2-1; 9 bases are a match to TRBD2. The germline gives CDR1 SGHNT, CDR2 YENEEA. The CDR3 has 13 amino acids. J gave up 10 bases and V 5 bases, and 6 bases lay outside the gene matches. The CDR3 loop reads CASSSSGGGEQFF. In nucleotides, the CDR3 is TGTGCCAGCAGCAGTAGCGGGGGCGGCGAGCAGTTCTTC.

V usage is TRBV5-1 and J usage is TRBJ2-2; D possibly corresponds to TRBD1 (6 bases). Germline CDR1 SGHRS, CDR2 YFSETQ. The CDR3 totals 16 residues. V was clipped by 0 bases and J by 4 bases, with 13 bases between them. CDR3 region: CASSLVAQGRTGELFF. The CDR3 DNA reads TGCGCCAGCAGCTTGGTGGCCCAGGGGCGCACCGGGGAGCTGTTTTTT.

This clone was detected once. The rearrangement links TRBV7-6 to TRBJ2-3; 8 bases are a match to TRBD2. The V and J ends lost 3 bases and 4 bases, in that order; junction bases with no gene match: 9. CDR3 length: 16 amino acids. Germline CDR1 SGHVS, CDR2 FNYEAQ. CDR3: CASSLVSGTLADTQYF. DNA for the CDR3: TGTGCCAGCAGCTTGGTTAGCGGGACTTTGGCAGATACGCAGTATTTT.

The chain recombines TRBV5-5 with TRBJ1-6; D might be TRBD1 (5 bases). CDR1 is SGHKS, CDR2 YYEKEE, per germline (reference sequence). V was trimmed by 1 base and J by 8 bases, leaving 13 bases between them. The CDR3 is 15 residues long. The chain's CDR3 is CASSLSGAGDSPLHF. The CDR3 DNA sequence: TGTGCCAGCAGCTTGAGTGGGGCCGGTGATTCACCCCTCCACTTT.

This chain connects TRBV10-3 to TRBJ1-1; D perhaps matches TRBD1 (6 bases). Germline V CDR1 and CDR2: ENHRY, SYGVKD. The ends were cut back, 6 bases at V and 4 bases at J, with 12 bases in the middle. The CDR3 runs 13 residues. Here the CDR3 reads CAISQGPGTEAFF. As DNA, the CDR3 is TGTGCCATCAGCCAGGGGCCAGGCACTGAAGCTTTCTTT.

The CDR3 reads CASSPRTGGPEKLFF. CDR3 nucleotide sequence: TGTGCCAGCAGTCCCCGGACAGGGGGCCCTGAAAAACTGTTTTTT. This chain joins TRBV28 and TRBJ1-4, with 11 bases lining up with TRBD1. Losses at the gene ends were 5 bases for V and 7 bases for J; bases not matched to a gene: 6. Germline assignment: CDR1 MDHEN and CDR2 SYDVKM. The CDR3 totals 15 residues.

In DNA form, the CDR3 reads TGTGCCAGCAGTTTGGGCCAGAACACTGAAGCTTTCTTT. Translated: CASSLGQNTEAFF. The V call is TRBV12-3 or TRBV12-4, the J call TRBJ1-1; D remains ambiguous. The V end was cut by 3 bases, the J end by 1 base, with 6 bases between. CDR3 length: 13 amino acids.

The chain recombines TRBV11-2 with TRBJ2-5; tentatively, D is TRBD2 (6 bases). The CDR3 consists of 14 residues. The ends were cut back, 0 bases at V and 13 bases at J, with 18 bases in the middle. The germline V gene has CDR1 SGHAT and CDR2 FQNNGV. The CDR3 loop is CASSLERGLSPRYF. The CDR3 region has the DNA TGTGCCAGCAGCTTAGAGAGGGGACTTTCCCCAAGGTACTTC.

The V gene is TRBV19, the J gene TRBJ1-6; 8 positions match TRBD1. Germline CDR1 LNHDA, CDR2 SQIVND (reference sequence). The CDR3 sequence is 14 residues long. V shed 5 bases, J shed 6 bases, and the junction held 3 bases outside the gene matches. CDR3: CASSQGAGNSPLHF. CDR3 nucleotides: TGTGCCAGTAGTCAGGGGGCCGGTAATTCACCCCTCCACTTT. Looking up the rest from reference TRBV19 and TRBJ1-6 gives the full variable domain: DGGITQSPKYLFRKEGQNVTLSCEQNLNHDAMYWYRQDPGQGLRLIYYSQIVNDFQKGDIAEGYSVSREKKESFPLTVTSAQKNPTAFYLCASSQGAGNSPLHFGNGTRLTVT.

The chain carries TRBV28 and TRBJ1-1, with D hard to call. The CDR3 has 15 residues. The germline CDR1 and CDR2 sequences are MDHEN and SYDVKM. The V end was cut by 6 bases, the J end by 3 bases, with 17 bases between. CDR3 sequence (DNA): TGTGCCAGCAGCCCCGAGGTGGTTCCTCACACTGAAGCTTTCTTT. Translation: CASSPEVVPHTEAFF.

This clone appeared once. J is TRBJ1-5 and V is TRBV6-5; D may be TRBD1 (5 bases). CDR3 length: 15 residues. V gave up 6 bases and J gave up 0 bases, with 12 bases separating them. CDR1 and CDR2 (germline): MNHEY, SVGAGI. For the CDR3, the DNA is TGTGCCAGCAGCCATGACAGCTATAGCAATCAGCCCCAGCATTTT. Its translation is CASSHDSYSNQPQHF.

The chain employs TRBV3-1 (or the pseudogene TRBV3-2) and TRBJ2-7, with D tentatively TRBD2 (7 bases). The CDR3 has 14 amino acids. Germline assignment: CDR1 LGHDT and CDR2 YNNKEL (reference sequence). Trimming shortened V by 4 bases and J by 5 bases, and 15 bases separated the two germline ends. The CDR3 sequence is CASSPGLGGHEQYF. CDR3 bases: TGTGCCAGCAGCCCCGGGCTGGGGGGGCACGAGCAGTACTTC.